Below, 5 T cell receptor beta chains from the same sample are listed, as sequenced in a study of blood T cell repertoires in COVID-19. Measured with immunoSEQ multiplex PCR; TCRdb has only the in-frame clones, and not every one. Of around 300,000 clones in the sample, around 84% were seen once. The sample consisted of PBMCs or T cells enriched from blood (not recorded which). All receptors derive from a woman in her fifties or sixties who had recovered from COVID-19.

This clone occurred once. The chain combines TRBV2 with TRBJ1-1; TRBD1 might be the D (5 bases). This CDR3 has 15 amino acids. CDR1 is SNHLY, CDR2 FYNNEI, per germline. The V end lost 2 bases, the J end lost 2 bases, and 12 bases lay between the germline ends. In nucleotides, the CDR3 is TGTGCCAGCAGTGAACAGGGAACTGGAAACACTGAAGCTTTCTTT. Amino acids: CASSEQGTGNTEAFF.

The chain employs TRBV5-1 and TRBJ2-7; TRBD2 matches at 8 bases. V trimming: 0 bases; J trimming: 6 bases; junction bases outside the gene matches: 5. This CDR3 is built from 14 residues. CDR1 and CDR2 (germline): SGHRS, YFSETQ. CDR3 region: CASSLEGTSREQYF. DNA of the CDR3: TGCGCCAGCAGCTTGGAAGGGACTAGTCGCGAGCAGTACTTC.

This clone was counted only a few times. CDR3 amino acids: CASSDWGPPSNEQFF. The DNA for the CDR3 is TGTGCCAGCAGTGATTGGGGCCCACCCAGCAATGAGCAGTTCTTC. The chain has TRBV2 and TRBJ2-1, with D perhaps matching TRBD1 (5 bases). This CDR3 has 15 amino acids. Trimming left V 3 bases short and J 6 bases short, with 15 bases between. In germline, CDR1 is SNHLY, CDR2 FYNNEI.

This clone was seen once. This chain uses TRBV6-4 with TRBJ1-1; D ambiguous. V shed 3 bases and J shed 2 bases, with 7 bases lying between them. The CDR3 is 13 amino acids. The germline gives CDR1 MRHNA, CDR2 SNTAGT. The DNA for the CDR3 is TGTGCCAGCAGTGAGCGATCAAACACTGAAGCTTTCTTT. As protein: CASSERSNTEAFF.

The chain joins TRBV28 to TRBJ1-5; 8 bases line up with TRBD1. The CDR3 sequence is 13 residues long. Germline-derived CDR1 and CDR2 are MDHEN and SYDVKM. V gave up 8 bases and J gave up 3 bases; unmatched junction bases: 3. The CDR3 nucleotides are TGTGCCAGCGGGACAGGCCCCAATCAGCCCCAGCATTTT. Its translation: CASGTGPNQPQHF.